The T cell receptor beta chain described here comes from a study of technical replicates of blood from a handful of donors (dated by TCRdb to about 2017). Libraries were built with the immunoSEQ multiplex PCR assay. Imported from immuneACCESS, the table was reduced by TCRdb to in-frame sequences with V and J called. These copies leave out some clones; in studies compared against another copy, an unresolved V gene accounts for under half, and the cause of the remainder is not known. The sample table records roughly 69,000 clones; nearly 98% of these occur just once. The ten largest account for about 0.28% of the sample. Note on this clone: Its antigen has not been determined. The record has no base qualities; no much larger clone is one base away.

The germline ends are 11 bases apart after V is trimmed by 5 bases and J by 3 bases. The germline V gene gives CDR1 as MNHEY and CDR2 as SVGAGI. Spanning cysteine to phenylalanine, the CDR3 consists of 14 amino acids. The entry retains the CDR3 DNA only, 42 bases that are in frame from base 1. Sequenced material: T cells isolated from PBMCs. Recombination connected TRBV6-5 to TRBJ2-1; perhaps TRBD2 is the D gene, with 6 bases matching. This clonotype was sampled from a human donor in good health. The sequenced DNA is TGTGCCAGCAGTAAGCGACTAGGCTACAATGAGCAGTTCTTC. It codes for CASSKRLGYNEQFF.